Each of the 20 T cell receptor beta chains below was sequenced from the same sample in a study of blood T cell repertoires in COVID-19. Produced via immunoSEQ multiplex PCR; TCRdb's table is partial and in-frame only. This table holds 290,000 or so clones, roughly 85% found once. The sequenced material came from PBMCs or T cells enriched from blood (not recorded which). These receptors were collected from a man aged 35 to 55 who had been exposed to COVID-19.

The gene calls are TRBV11-2 and TRBJ2-6; D is possibly TRBD2 (6 bases). The V and J ends lost 2 bases and 0 bases respectively, with 11 bases between them. CDR1 is SGHAT and CDR2 is FQNNGV in the germline V gene. The CDR3 spans 17 residues. The CDR3 DNA sequence: TGTGCCAGCAGCTTATCCACCGGGAGCTCTGGGGCCAACGTCCTGACTTTC. Translated: CASSLSTGSSGANVLTF.

CDR3 sequence (DNA): TGTGCCACCAGTGAGGCAGGTATCAATCAGCCCCAGCATTTT. Translating gives CATSEAGINQPQHF. The chain carries TRBV24-1 and TRBJ1-5; D not certain. V shed 4 bases and J shed 3 bases, with 9 bases lying between them. The germline V gene encodes CDR1 KGHDR and CDR2 SFDVKD. The CDR3 totals 14 residues.

This clone was recorded a few times. The chain employs TRBV4-1 and TRBJ1-3; D remains unclear. The CDR3 totals 15 residues. Germline lookup yields CDR1 MGHRA and CDR2 YSYEKL. V lost 0 bases and J lost 0, with 6 bases in between. The CDR3 sequence is CASSQEGLSGNTIYF. CDR3 DNA: TGCGCCAGCAGCCAAGAGGGCCTCTCTGGAAACACCATATATTTT.

The chain is built from TRBV6-1 and TRBJ2-7, with unresolved D. Germline CDR1 is MNHNS and CDR2 is SASEGT. The CDR3 is 13 residues long. The V end lost 2 bases, the J end lost 6 bases, and 11 bases lay between the germline ends. CDR3 residues: CASSEHPLREQYF. The CDR3 DNA reads TGTGCCAGCAGTGAACACCCCCTACGCGAGCAGTACTTC.

The chain links TRBV7-9 to TRBJ1-5; tentative D call: TRBD1 (6 bases). Germline V CDR1 and CDR2: SEHNR, FQNEAQ (reference sequence). The CDR3 runs to 12 residues. Trimming stripped 5 bases from V and 12 bases from J, with 14 bases between. CDR3 nucleotides: TGTGCCAGCAGCCTCGACAGGACGAACCAGCATTTT. It is translated as CASSLDRTNQHF.

In its sample, this clone was seen many times. The gene calls are TRBV19 and TRBJ2-7; the D gene is possibly TRBD2 (6 bases). Trimming took 1 base from V and 2 from J, leaving 12 bases between them. Germline V lookup: CDR1 LNHDA, CDR2 SQIVND (reference sequence). This CDR3 is 15 amino acids long. The CDR3 sequence is CASSIVGGLAYEQYF. The CDR3 nucleotides are TGTGCCAGTAGTATAGTTGGGGGACTCGCCTACGAGCAGTACTTC.

The genes are TRBV9 and TRBJ2-3; D gene unclear. The CDR3 runs 16 residues. Germline CDR1 and CDR2: SGDLS and YYNGEE. Trimming stripped 2 bases from V and 2 bases from J, with 15 bases between. In DNA, the CDR3 is TGTGCCAGCAGCGTTGGGTGGCGGTGGCACACAGATACGCAGTATTTT. Its translation is CASSVGWRWHTDTQYF.

The V call is TRBV5-1, the J call TRBJ2-7; a weak D match, TRBD1 (6 bases). This CDR3 is 14 amino acids long. Germline assignment: CDR1 SGHRS and CDR2 YFSETQ. Between the trimmed V and J ends, which lost 2 bases and 5 bases, there was a span of 14 bases. As DNA, the CDR3 is TGCGCCAGCAGCTTACAACAGGGTCTCCACGAGCAGTACTTC. It specifies CASSLQQGLHEQYF.

The V call is TRBV30, the J call TRBJ1-2, with a possible D match to TRBD1 (5 bases). This CDR3 spans 12 amino acids. Germline V gene sequence: CDR1 GTSNPN, CDR2 SVGIG (reference sequence). The V and J ends lost 4 bases and 10 bases respectively, with 16 bases between them. The chain's CDR3 is CAWTVGQLHYTF. Written as DNA, the CDR3 is TGTGCCTGGACGGTAGGACAATTACACTACACCTTC.

The V and J genes are TRBV6-5 and TRBJ1-4, with 10 bases matching TRBD1. Germline values: CDR1 MNHEY, CDR2 SVGAGI. V lost 6 bases, J lost 10 bases, and 5 bases stayed unmatched. The CDR3 totals 13 residues. CDR3 DNA: TGTGCCAGCAGACGACAGGGGGCGGGAAAACTGTTTTTT. Residues: CASRRQGAGKLFF.

This chain uses TRBV7-9 with TRBJ2-7; D remains ambiguous. CDR1 and CDR2 from the germline V gene are SEHNR and FQNEAQ (reference sequence). The CDR3 has 13 residues. V was clipped by 6 bases and J by 0 bases, with 9 bases between them. CDR3 nucleotides: TGTGCCAGCAGTTCACCGAGCTCCTACGAGCAGTACTTC. Amino acid sequence: CASSSPSSYEQYF. The full variable domain, completed using reference TRBV7-9 and TRBJ2-7, is DTGVSQNPRHKITKRGQNVTFRCDPISEHNRLYWYRQTLGQGPEFLTYFQNEAQLEKSRLLSDRFSAERPKGSFSTLEIQRTEQGDSAMYLCASSSPSSYEQYFGPGTRLTVT.

The V call is TRBV21-1, the J call TRBJ1-2. TRBV21-1 is described as a pseudogene. The CDR3 length is 17 residues. The DNA for the CDR3 is TGTGCCAGCAGGGAAAAATTCCGACGGGGGGGAAGCTATGGCTACACCTTC. Its protein product is CASREKFRRGGSYGYTF.

J is TRBJ2-1 and V is TRBV4-1, with TRBD2 matching 7 bases. The V segment lost 1 base and the J segment 5 bases; nucleotides outside the gene matches: 5. This CDR3 contains 15 residues. Germline assignment: CDR1 MGHRA and CDR2 YSYEKL. The CDR3 DNA follows: TGCGCCAGCAGCCAAGGGGGACTATGGGACAATGAGCAGTTCTTC. Protein product: CASSQGGLWDNEQFF.

A single count supports this clone. The sample carries other DNA sequences with the same CDR3. The gene calls are TRBV9 and TRBJ2-7, with D possibly being TRBD2 (6 bases). The germline CDR1 and CDR2 sequences are SGDLS and YYNGEE. Trimming removed 2 bases at V and 3 bases at J, with 9 bases between. The CDR3 contains 13 residues. Written as DNA, the CDR3 is TGTGCCAGCAGCGTTGACGGGAGCTACGAGCAGTACTTC. Its translation: CASSVDGSYEQYF.

The chain is built from TRBV5-1 and TRBJ1-5; 7 positions agree with TRBD1. The germline V gene has CDR1 SGHRS and CDR2 YFSETQ. V lost 4 bases and J lost 4; bases outside the gene matches: 8. The CDR3 runs 15 residues. The CDR3 region has the DNA TGCGCCAGCAGCACGACAGGGAACCCAAATCAGCCCCAGCATTTT. This translates into CASSTTGNPNQPQHF.

This chain links TRBV24-1 with TRBJ1-1; no firm D call. Trimming removed 1 base at V and 7 bases at J, with 9 bases between. The CDR3 totals 13 residues. Germline values: CDR1 KGHDR, CDR2 SFDVKD. The CDR3 is CATSDLGGFEAFF. The CDR3 region has the DNA TGTGCCACCAGTGATTTAGGAGGGTTTGAAGCTTTCTTT.

This clone was observed a handful of times. This chain uses TRBV18 with TRBJ1-5; a possible D gene is TRBD1 (5 bases). CDR1 and CDR2 from the germline V gene are KGHSH and LQKENI. The CDR3 is 16 amino acids. V was pared by 3 bases and J by 1 base, with 13 bases between. The CDR3 reads CASSPPGGQSNQPQHF. The CDR3 DNA reads as TGTGCCAGCTCACCGCCCGGGGGTCAGAGCAATCAGCCCCAGCATTTT.

The V call is TRBV29-1, the J call TRBJ2-7, with 15 bases fitting TRBD2. CDR3 size: 15 residues. The V gene's germline CDR1 is SQVTM and CDR2 ANQGSEA. V lost 6 bases and J lost 1; bases outside the gene matches: 4. The CDR3 is CSVAGTSGRSYEQYF. CDR3 nucleotides: TGCAGCGTGGCAGGGACTAGCGGGAGGTCCTACGAGCAGTACTTC.

This chain links TRBV20-1 with TRBJ2-5; 14 bases agree with TRBD2. The trim removed 3 bases at V and 9 bases at J, leaving 9 bases unmatched. CDR3 length: 15 residues. Per germline, CDR1 DFQATT and CDR2 SNEGSKA (reference sequence). The CDR3 nucleotides read TGCAGTGCTAGTGGCGGGACTAGCGGGAGCCCGGCCCAGTACTTC. Translating gives CSASGGTSGSPAQYF.

The chain joins TRBV7-9 to TRBJ1-2; TRBD1 matches 9 bases. CDR1 is SEHNR and CDR2 is FQNEAQ in the germline V gene (reference sequence). CDR3 length: 17 residues. V shed 3 bases, J shed 8 bases, and the junction held 16 bases outside the gene matches. CDR3 loop: CASSLGQGSFSDGGYTF. The CDR3 nucleotides read TGTGCCAGCAGCTTGGGACAGGGTTCATTCTCTGACGGAGGCTACACCTTC.